Detailed here is one T cell receptor (beta chain). These data originate in a study of neoadjuvant anti-PD-1 for oral cavity cancer. TCRdb's copy holds only in-frame clones and misses some; the assay was immunoSEQ multiplex PCR. The sample has about 68,000 clones, about 85% seen once. CDR1 and CDR2 from the germline V gene are SEHNR and FQNEAQ (reference sequence). The V gene lost 6 bases and the J gene lost 4 bases, with 9 bases spanning the gap. CDR3 size: 12 residues. The time point was: after neoadjuvant nivolumab, at surgical resection. The clonotype was recovered from a person between 35 and 79 years old with oral cavity squamous cell carcinoma. The V gene is TRBV7-9, the J gene TRBJ1-1; D call uncertain. The specimen comprised PBMCs, sampled after nivolumab (anti-PD-1) treatment. The CDR3 coding sequence is TGTGCCAGCAGTCCGGTGAGCACTGAAGCTTTCTTT. Translated, it gives CASSPVSTEAFF.